These 29 T cell receptor beta chains came from one sample sequenced in a study of shared T cell receptors in the human thymus (TCRdb year 2021). To prepare the library, the immunoSEQ multiplex PCR assay was applied. This immuneACCESS table, as held by TCRdb, lists in-frame sequences with V and J called but not all clones. Of the missing ones, under half trace to an unresolved V gene in checked studies; the others have no known cause. This sample is represented by roughly 500,000 clones; approximately 80% of them were singletons. Of the sample, more than 0.01% is held by the ten largest clones. This sample was shared with a second study, whose subject was human thymus T cells.

Sequenced sample: thymocytes. These receptors all stem from a boy under three years old with a congenital heart defect. Donor details come from another sample of the same person, matched by shared clones.

Written as DNA, the CDR3 is TGTGCCATCAGCTCCCGGGACACTTCCTACGAGCAGTACTTC. Translation gives CAISSRDTSYEQYF. The V call is TRBV10-3, the J call TRBJ2-7, with D perhaps matching TRBD1 (6 bases). Germline loops: CDR1 ENHRY, CDR2 SYGVKD. The germline V and J ends were trimmed by 6 bases and 1 base, with 13 bases remaining between them. CDR3 length: 14 amino acids.

The chain couples TRBV28 to TRBJ2-3; 12 bases fit TRBD2. The CDR3 spans 21 residues. CDR1 and CDR2 from the germline V gene are MDHEN and SYDVKM. With 3 bases clipped from V and 1 base from J, the junction kept 17 bases outside the gene matches. The CDR3 nucleotides read TGTGCCAGCAGTTTTTCGACAGGGGGGTTCCTAGCGGGAGGGTGCACAGATACGCAGTATTTT. Translating gives CASSFSTGGFLAGGCTDTQYF.

This clone was seen a handful of times. The chain's CDR3 is CASSRLAGACQHEQYF. CDR3 DNA sequence: TGTGCCAGCAGCCGACTAGCGGGAGCCTGTCAACACGAGCAGTACTTC. This rearrangement joins TRBV7-2 to TRBJ2-7; 12 nucleotides line up with TRBD2. The CDR3 runs to 16 residues. Per the germline V gene, CDR1 is SGHTA and CDR2 is FQGNSA. Germline trimming cut 5 bases from V and 5 bases from J; bases unmatched to any gene: 10.

The gene calls are TRBV2 and TRBJ2-3, with 10 nucleotides matching TRBD2. Germline CDR1 reads SNHLY; CDR2 reads FYNNEI. This CDR3 is 15 amino acids long. V lost 6 bases to trimming and J lost 1 base; unmatched junction nucleotides: 4. The CDR3 nucleotides are TGTGCCAGCAGGGGGCTAGCGGGGGGCACAGATACGCAGTATTTT. Protein: CASRGLAGGTDTQYF.

This chain uses TRBV6-1 with TRBJ2-2; weak D call: TRBD1 (6 bases). Trimming removed 6 bases from V and 3 bases from J, with 14 bases in between. The CDR3 is 15 amino acids. CDR1 is MNHNS, CDR2 SASEGT, per germline. The CDR3 bases are TGTGCCAGCAGCCTAAGGGACACCCACACCGGGGAGCTGTTTTTT. It specifies CASSLRDTHTGELFF.

This chain joins TRBV7-9 and TRBJ2-7; 12 positions agree with TRBD2. Germline V gene lookup returns CDR1 SEHNR and CDR2 FQNEAQ (reference sequence). The V and J ends lost 5 bases and 6 bases, in that order; junction bases with no gene match: 11. The CDR3 contains 16 residues. The DNA for the CDR3 is TGTGCCAGCAGCCCAAGAGGACTAGCGGGACCCCTCGAGCAGTACTTC. Its translation: CASSPRGLAGPLEQYF.

The chain combines TRBV15 with TRBJ2-3; 7 nucleotides agree with TRBD2. Trimming removed 1 base from V and 0 bases from J; junction bases left unmatched: 7. The CDR3 consists of 17 residues. Germline CDR1 LNHNV, CDR2 YYDKDF (reference sequence). The CDR3 protein is CATSRGLLATSTDTQYF. The DNA of the CDR3 is TGTGCCACCAGCAGAGGACTACTAGCGACCAGCACAGATACGCAGTATTTT.

The sample holds one count of this clone. The gene calls are TRBV7-9 and TRBJ2-5; 8 bases agree with TRBD2. Germline loops: CDR1 SEHNR, CDR2 FQNEAQ (reference sequence). With V trimmed by 5 bases and J by 2 bases, 16 bases remained unmatched. The CDR3 consists of 18 residues. CDR3 sequence (DNA): TGTGCCAGCAGCCAGAGTAGTCAGCGGGAGACCAAGCAAGAGACCCAGTACTTC. This translates into CASSQSSQRETKQETQYF. The full variable domain, its missing parts supplied by reference TRBV7-9 and TRBJ2-5, is DTGVSQNPRHKITKRGQNVTFRCDPISEHNRLYWYRQTLGQGPEFLTYFQNEAQLEKSRLLSDRFSAERPKGSFSTLEIQRTEQGDSAMYLCASSQSSQRETKQETQYFGPGTRLLVL.

This clone was picked up a small number of times. The rearrangement links TRBV5-4 to TRBJ2-2; 10 nucleotides align to TRBD2. The CDR3 has 20 residues. V was pared by 4 bases and J by 4 bases, with 19 bases of the junction left unmatched. Germline loops: CDR1 SGHNT, CDR2 YYREEE (reference sequence). The CDR3 DNA sequence: TGTGCCAGCAGCCCTCGCCAGCGGGAGGGATCTAAGGGCAGCACCGGGGAGCTGTTTTTT. Its protein is CASSPRQREGSKGSTGELFF. Looking up the rest from reference TRBV5-4 and TRBJ2-2 gives the full variable domain: ETGVTQSPTHLIKTRGQQVTLRCSSQSGHNTVSWYQQALGQGPQFIFQYYREEENGRGNFPPRFSGLQFPNYSSELNVNALELDDSALYLCASSPRQREGSKGSTGELFFGEGSRLTVL.

This chain connects TRBV10-3 to TRBJ2-7, with 7 bases fitting TRBD2. The J segment lost 2 bases and the V segment lost 7 bases, leaving 8 bases of the junction unmatched. This CDR3 is 14 amino acids long. Germline V gene data show CDR1 as ENHRY and CDR2 as SYGVKD. In DNA form, the CDR3 reads TGTGCCATCAAGAGGCGGGAGTACCCCTACGAGCAGTACTTC. Encoded protein: CAIKRREYPYEQYF.

The chain recombines TRBV29-1 with TRBJ2-2; 11 bases are a match to TRBD2. V lost 4 bases to trimming and J lost 4 bases; unmatched junction nucleotides: 14. Per the germline V gene, CDR1 is SQVTM and CDR2 is ANQGSEA. This CDR3 is built from 18 residues. The CDR3 reads CSVGGGLAARRGTGELFF. The DNA for the CDR3 is TGCAGCGTTGGTGGGGGACTAGCGGCACGGAGGGGCACCGGGGAGCTGTTTTTT.

The rearrangement joins TRBV11-3 to TRBJ1-3, with D perhaps TRBD1 (6 bases). Trimming shortened V by 5 bases and J by 1 base, and 24 bases separated the two germline ends. This CDR3 is 19 amino acids long. Germline assignment: CDR1 SGHNT and CDR2 YENEEA. This CDR3 reads CASSHIPGYRVSSGNTIYF. The DNA for the CDR3 is TGTGCCAGCAGCCACATTCCTGGGTACAGGGTCTCTTCTGGAAACACCATATATTTT.

V gene TRBV28 combines with J gene TRBJ1-5, with D perhaps TRBD1 (5 bases). V was shortened by 2 bases and J by 1 base, with 15 bases between the two germline ends. Germline loops: CDR1 MDHEN, CDR2 SYDVKM. The CDR3 has 17 residues. The CDR3 loop is CASSLGGVPWSNQPQHF. The CDR3 region has the DNA TGTGCCAGCAGTTTAGGGGGGGTTCCCTGGAGCAATCAGCCCCAGCATTTT.

This chain uses TRBV7-2 with TRBJ2-7; 11 nucleotides agree with TRBD2. CDR1 and CDR2 (germline): SGHTA, FQGNSA. The CDR3 runs 19 residues. After removal of 1 base from V and 0 bases from J, the junction contained 11 bases not matched to a gene. The CDR3 protein is CASSLVTSGTERSSYEQYF. In DNA, the CDR3 is TGTGCCAGCAGCTTAGTGACTAGCGGGACCGAAAGGAGCTCCTACGAGCAGTACTTC.

The V gene is TRBV10-3, the J gene TRBJ2-1; D is possibly TRBD1 (8 bases). Germline V gives CDR1 ENHRY, CDR2 SYGVKD. CDR3 length: 16 residues. Trimming took 2 bases from V and 0 from J, leaving 11 bases between them. The CDR3 DNA reads as TGTGCCATCAGTGAGACAGGGGGGGTCTCCTACAATGAGCAGTTCTTC. It is translated as CAISETGGVSYNEQFF.

V is TRBV5-4 and J is TRBJ2-3; D is possibly TRBD1 (5 bases). Per the germline V gene, CDR1 is SGHNT and CDR2 is YYREEE (reference sequence). Trimming shortened V by 2 bases and J by 1 base, and 11 bases separated the two germline ends. The CDR3 sequence is 15 residues long. The CDR3 bases are TGTGCCAGCAGCTTTCGGCAGGGTCGCACAGATACGCAGTATTTT. It is translated as CASSFRQGRTDTQYF.

The chain is built from TRBV4-1 and TRBJ2-7, with D maybe TRBD1 (5 bases). Trimming stripped 0 bases from V and 5 bases from J, with 14 bases between. The CDR3 has 15 residues. Germline values: CDR1 MGHRA, CDR2 YSYEKL. This CDR3 is CASSQDLSGFDEQYF. CDR3 DNA sequence: TGCGCCAGCAGCCAAGATCTATCAGGGTTCGACGAGCAGTACTTC.

The chain couples TRBV15 to TRBJ1-2; 12 nucleotides match TRBD1. V was pared by 5 bases and J by 7 bases, with 11 bases of the junction left unmatched. This CDR3 contains 16 residues. The germline CDR1 and CDR2 sequences are LNHNV and YYDKDF (reference sequence). The CDR3 protein is CATSGTGQGASGGYTF. The CDR3, as DNA: TGTGCCACCAGCGGCACGGGACAGGGGGCTTCGGGTGGCTACACCTTC.

This rearrangement joins TRBV6-5 to TRBJ2-1; 9 bases are shared with TRBD2. The J segment lost 1 base and the V segment lost 8 bases, leaving 6 bases of the junction unmatched. Looked up from germline, CDR1 is MNHEY and CDR2 is SVGAGI. This CDR3 spans 15 amino acids. CDR3 sequence reads: CASRRTSGSYNEQFF. For the CDR3, the DNA is TGTGCCAGCCGCCGTACTAGCGGGTCCTACAATGAGCAGTTCTTC.

The rearrangement uses TRBV6-1 and TRBJ2-7, with TRBD2 matching over 12 bases. Germline V gives CDR1 MNHNS, CDR2 SASEGT. V shed 3 bases and J 4 bases; nucleotides not matched to a gene: 4. The CDR3 has 15 amino acids. The CDR3 DNA follows: TGTGCCAGCAGTGAGCTAGCGGGAGGGCTTTACGAGCAGTACTTC. Amino acids: CASSELAGGLYEQYF.

The CDR3 DNA reads TGTGCCAGCGGGAGGGTAGCAGCAGGCTACGAGCAGTACTTC. Protein: CASGRVAAGYEQYF. The chain couples TRBV6-5 to TRBJ2-7, with 7 nucleotides matching TRBD2. The CDR3 spans 14 residues. J was trimmed by 3 bases and V by 8 bases; bases with no gene match: 10. Germline CDR1 MNHEY, CDR2 SVGAGI.

The chain uses TRBV15 and TRBJ2-1, with a possible D match to TRBD2 (5 bases). The CDR3 contains 18 residues. In germline, CDR1 is LNHNV, CDR2 YYDKDF (reference sequence). V lost 4 bases and J 0 bases, leaving 19 bases between the germline ends. The CDR3 DNA reads TGTGCCACCAGCACAAGGAGAAGGGAGTCTGGCTCCTACAATGAGCAGTTCTTC. It specifies CATSTRRRESGSYNEQFF.

This clone turned up a few times. V and J are TRBV6-4 and TRBJ1-1; unclear D gene. The germline V and J ends were trimmed by 6 bases and 0 bases, with 8 bases remaining between them. CDR1 is MRHNA, CDR2 SNTAGT, per germline. The CDR3 sequence is 13 residues long. The CDR3 protein is CASSLALNTEAFF. The CDR3 nucleotides read TGTGCCAGCAGCCTAGCCCTGAACACTGAAGCTTTCTTT.

This chain links TRBV15 with TRBJ2-7, with TRBD2 identical over 13 bases. With 5 bases clipped from V and 6 bases from J, the junction kept 10 bases outside the gene matches. Germline-derived CDR1 and CDR2 are LNHNV and YYDKDF (reference sequence). The CDR3 is 16 residues long. Written as DNA, the CDR3 is TGTGCCACCAGCGGACGGACTAGCGGGAGTCCCCTCGAGCAGTACTTC. Residues: CATSGRTSGSPLEQYF.

The rearrangement uses TRBV19 and TRBJ2-7; D gene unclear. The CDR3 is 14 amino acids. V was clipped by 6 bases and J by 0 bases, with 12 bases between them. In germline, CDR1 is LNHDA, CDR2 SQIVND (reference sequence). DNA for the CDR3: TGTGCCAGTAGGGATAGCCTTAGCTCCTACGAGCAGTACTTC. It yields the protein CASRDSLSSYEQYF.

The V gene is TRBV14, the J gene TRBJ2-7, with TRBD2 matching over 10 bases. The junction had 18 bases not matched to a gene; V was cut back by 0 bases and J by 1 base. This CDR3 has 21 amino acids. The germline V gene has CDR1 SGHDN and CDR2 FVKESK. This CDR3 is CASSQDVGGLAGVRWSYEQYF. CDR3 coding DNA: TGTGCCAGCAGCCAAGATGTGGGAGGGCTAGCGGGAGTTCGATGGTCCTACGAGCAGTACTTC.

This chain connects TRBV9 to TRBJ2-7; no reliable D call. This CDR3 has 16 amino acids. Germline values: CDR1 SGDLS, CDR2 YYNGEE. V dropped 2 bases and J dropped 4 bases, with 19 bases sitting between them. The CDR3: CASSVYGSPGEYEQYF. The CDR3 DNA reads TGTGCCAGCAGCGTTTATGGCTCCCCAGGTGAATACGAGCAGTACTTC.

In its sample, this clone was seen once. The chain carries TRBV30 and TRBJ1-5; 9 bases fit TRBD1. CDR3 size: 14 residues. Germline CDR1 reads GTSNPN; CDR2 reads SVGIG (reference sequence). V gave up 2 bases and J gave up 6 bases; unmatched junction bases: 5. The CDR3 DNA sequence: TGTGCCTGGAGTTCTACAGGGGGCAGTCAGCCCCAGCATTTT. Translation gives CAWSSTGGSQPQHF.

The chain employs TRBV2 and TRBJ1-1; TRBD1 matches at 7 bases. The CDR3 is 16 amino acids. V was clipped by 8 bases and J by 0 bases; unmatched bases: 12. Germline V gene lookup returns CDR1 SNHLY and CDR2 FYNNEI. In DNA form, the CDR3 reads TGTGCCAGCGGCCGGACAGGCAACATAATGAACACTGAAGCTTTCTTT. Translated, it gives CASGRTGNIMNTEAFF.